This TCR beta chain was found in a study of blood T cell repertoires in COVID-19. Overall study context: Collection of acute and convalescent COVID-19 samples took place in the United States, Italy and Spain. PBMCs, B-cell-depleted T cells, or T cells provided the cDNA or gDNA that made up the material.

In the original workflow: Amplification from reference gene primers served as the basis for estimated nucleated cell counts. The repertoire was sequenced with immunoSEQ multiplex PCR; TCRdb's copy has only in-frame clones and lacks some. V and J calls plus clone size are reproduced from that table; the DNA served to infer D and trimming. The profile shows 50,000 or so clones, 75% to 85% of them singletons. This CDR3 is 12 amino acids long. Germline CDR1 SGHDT, CDR2 YYEEEE. With 2 bases removed from V and 3 bases from J, the gap between germline ends came to 5 bases. The genes are TRBV5-6 and TRBJ2-5; D gene unclear. The sequenced sample consisted of peripheral blood. This TCR was recovered from a man in his forties with acute or convalescent COVID-19. CDR3 in amino acids: CASSFREETQYF. CDR3 coding DNA: TGTGCCAGCAGCTTTCGGGAAGAGACCCAGTACTTC. Combining the CDR3 with reference TRBV5-6 and TRBJ2-5 gives the whole variable domain DAGVTQSPTHLIKTRGQQVTLRCSPKSGHDTVSWYQQALGQGPQFIFQYYEEEERQRGNFPDRFSGHQFPNYSSELNVNALLLGDSALYLCASSFREETQYFGPGTRLLVL.